The clone carrying this TCR beta chain has ten or more counts. Antigen specificity is unknown. TCRdb itself ran the PCR reads through MiXCR, one entry per CDR3 protein. Counted here are more than 250,000 distinct CDR3 sequences, over 20% occurring once; the ten biggest clones make up roughly 0.8%. This sample was taken from a study of molecular identifiers for immune sequencing clone quantification. The study, taken as a whole, reports: In a background of around 920,000 naive cells, spiked Jurkat TCR RNA from one cell was reportedly detectable.

Germline V lookup: CDR1 SQVTM, CDR2 ANQGSEA. This CDR3 is 11 amino acids long. Trimming stripped 4 bases from V and 8 bases from J, with 9 bases between. The chain recombines TRBV29-1 with TRBJ2-1, with D perhaps TRBD1 or TRBD2 (5 bases each). The sample was naive CD8+ T cells from blood, with Jurkat cell RNA spiked in. As for subset: FACS-sorted CD8+CD4-CCR7+CD45RA+ naive T cells. This clonotype was sampled from a human donor in good health. Some libraries in this study had Jurkat cell RNA spiked in. CDR3 DNA: TGCAGCGTTGCACTGGGGGATGAGCAGTTCTTC. Translated, it gives CSVALGDEQFF.